This entry describes one TCR beta chain. The clone's antigen remains unknown. Base qualities are not at hand, and no much larger clone is one base apart. TCRbeta CDR3 regions were amplified from genomic DNA by means of the immunoSEQ Assay, a bias-controlled multiplex PCR. The authors processed their data as follows. The number of nucleated cells in each sample was estimated by amplification of reference gene primers within the assay. To quantify the absolute abundance of each unique TCRbeta CDR3 rearrangement, sequence reads were collapsed and filtered. Productive Simpson clonality was computed per sample as the square root of Simpson's diversity index over productive rearrangements. Held by TCRdb, this immuneACCESS table contains in-frame sequences only and omits some clones. Under half of the omission traces to an unresolved V gene where checked; the cause of the rest is unknown. Clonal size and the V and J genes are those of that table, whereas D and trimming came from the DNA. This sample gives tens of thousands of clones in total; 88% of them show up just once. The ten largest account for around 20% of the sample.

CDR1 is given as SGDLS and CDR2 as YYNGEE, both from the germline V gene. Clipping removes 3 bases from V and 1 base from J, with 5 as the unmatched junction base count. From the cysteine through the phenylalanine, the CDR3 covers 17 amino acids. Only the CDR3 DNA is retained, 51 bases long and in frame from the first base. The data were obtained in a study of blood T cell repertoires in COVID-19 (dated by TCRdb to 2020 to 2022). A note on the overall study: Collaborator samples came from the United States, Italy and Spain and covered acute and convalescent phases of COVID-19. The prospective study material was composed of cDNA or gDNA derived from T cells, B-cell-depleted T cells, or PBMCs. Deeply sampled blood TCRbeta repertoires from subjects exposed to, actively infected with, or recovered from COVID-19 were included in the dataset. The repertoires were released in a freely available public database intended as a resource for research on the immune response to SARS-CoV-2. The samples were drawn from two sources: the first 160 participants of the ongoing ImmuneRACE study, and 950 to 1,500 subjects contributed by 6 global collaborators. A de-identified subject ID, COVID-19 status, age in years and sex were almost always included in the sample metadata. HLA class I and class II types, where available, came from metadata supplied by the sample provider rather than from assay-based typing.

Results and caveats for the whole study, not just this receptor: How much clinical and demographic metadata was included differed by source and by participant, and the metadata was provided uncurated.

Collaborating institutions collected whole blood in K2EDTA tubes following their own protocols. For TCRbeta analysis, collaborators shipped samples in one of three forms: frozen whole blood, isolated PBMCs, or DNA extracted from either of those sample types. The source is a human donor in a cohort sampled during active COVID-19. Recombination linked TRBV9 to TRBJ2-1; TRBD2 fits 12 bases in the junction. Sequenced input: peripheral blood. The CDR3 region: CASSDTGLAGSYNEQFF. The nucleotides are TGTGCCAGCAGCGACACGGGACTAGCGGGTTCCTACAATGAGCAGTTCTTC. Where the CDR3 stops, the reference TRBV9 and TRBJ2-1 genes take over; the full variable domain is DSGVTQTPKHLITATGQRVTLRCSPRSGDLSVYWYQQSLDQGLQFLIQYYNGEERAKGNILERFSAQQFPDLHSELNLSSLELGDSALYFCASSDTGLAGSYNEQFFGPGTRLTVL.